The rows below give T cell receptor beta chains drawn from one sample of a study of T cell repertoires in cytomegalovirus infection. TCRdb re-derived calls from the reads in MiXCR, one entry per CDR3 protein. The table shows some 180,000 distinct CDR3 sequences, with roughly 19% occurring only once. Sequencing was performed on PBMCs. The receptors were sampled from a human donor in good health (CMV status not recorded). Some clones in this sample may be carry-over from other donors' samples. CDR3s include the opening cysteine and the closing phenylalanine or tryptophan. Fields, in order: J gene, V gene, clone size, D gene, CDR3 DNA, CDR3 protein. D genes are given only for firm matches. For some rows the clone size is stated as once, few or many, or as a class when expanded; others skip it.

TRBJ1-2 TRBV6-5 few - TGTGCCAGCAGTTATTCAGGCCATTTCTACACCTTC CASSYSGHFYTF
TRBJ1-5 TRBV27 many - TGTGCCAGCAGTAACCGAGGGGGGGGAGGGGATCAGCCCCAGCATTTT CASSNRGGGGDQPQHF
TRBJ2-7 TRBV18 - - TGTGCCAGCTCACCCCGGGACATCTCCTACGAGCAGTACTTC CASSPRDISYEQYF
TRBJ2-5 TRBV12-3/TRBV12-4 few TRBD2 TGTGCCAGCAGTCTATTGGCTAGCGGGGGGCAAGAGACCCAGTACTTC CASSLLASGGQETQYF
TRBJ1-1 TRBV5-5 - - TGTGCCAGCAGCTTGACTCGGGTGGGCACTGAAGCTTTCTTT CASSLTRVGTEAFF
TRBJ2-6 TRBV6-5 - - TGTGCCAGCAGTCGCCCCACTGGGGCCAACGTCCTGACTTTC CASSRPTGANVLTF
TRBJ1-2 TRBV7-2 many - TGTGCCAGCAACGTCCAGCAGACTGAGGGCTACACCTTC CASNVQQTEGYTF
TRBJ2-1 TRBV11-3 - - TGTGCCAGCAGCTCCAGGGGATGGCCCGCGGCTGAGCAGTTCTTC CASSSRGWPAAEQFF
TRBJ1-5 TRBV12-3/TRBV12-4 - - TGTGCCAGCAGTTTAGCGGGCCGGCGGAATCAGCCCCAGCATTTT CASSLAGRRNQPQHF
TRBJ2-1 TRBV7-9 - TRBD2 TGTGCCAGCAGCCCCCCGGGACTAGCGGGGACCTACAATGAGCAGTTCTTC CASSPPGLAGTYNEQFF
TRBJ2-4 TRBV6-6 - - TGTGCCAGCAGCACAGAGTCACTAGCCAAAAACATTCAGTACTTC CASSTESLAKNIQYF
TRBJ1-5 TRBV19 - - TGTGCCAGTAGTATAGGCACAGACACCCAGCATTTT CASSIGTDTQHF
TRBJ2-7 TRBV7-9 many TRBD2 TGTGCCAGCAGCCCGACTAGCGGGGGACTCTACGAGCAGTACTTC CASSPTSGGLYEQYF
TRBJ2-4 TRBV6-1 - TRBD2 TGTGCCAGCAGTGTCGGGACTAGCGCGTCTCTAGGCAAAAACATTCAGTACTTC CASSVGTSASLGKNIQYF
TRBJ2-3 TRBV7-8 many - TGTGCCAGCAGCTTTTGGGGGGAGAGCACAGATACGCAGTATTTT CASSFWGESTDTQYF
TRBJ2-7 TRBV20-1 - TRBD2 TGCAGTGCTAGCACCGAAACTAGCGGGGGAGGGCGCGAGCAGTACTTC CSASTETSGGGREQYF
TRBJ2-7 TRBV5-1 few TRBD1 TGCGCCAGCAGCTTGGAGGGGGCGTCGTACGAGCAGTACTTC CASSLEGASYEQYF
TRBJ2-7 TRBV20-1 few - TGCAGTGCTAGCAAGGACAGAACTTACGAGCAGTACTTC CSASKDRTYEQYF
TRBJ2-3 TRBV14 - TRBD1 TGTGCCAGCAGCCAACTCCCGGGACAGGGTTTGGACACAGATACGCAGTATTTT CASSQLPGQGLDTDTQYF
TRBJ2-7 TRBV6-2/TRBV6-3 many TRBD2 TGTGCCAGCAGTCCCGGGACTAGCAATTACGAGCAGTACTTC CASSPGTSNYEQYF
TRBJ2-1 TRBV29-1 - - TGCAGCGTTGAAGAATTTAGCGTCGAGCAGTTCTTC CSVEEFSVEQFF
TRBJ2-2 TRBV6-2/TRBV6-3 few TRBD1 TGTGCCAGCAGCGGGACAGGGGTCACCGGGGAGCTGTTTTTT CASSGTGVTGELFF
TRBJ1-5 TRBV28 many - TGTGCCAGCAGTTTGGGTAACAGGGAAAATCAGCCCCAGCATTTT CASSLGNRENQPQHF
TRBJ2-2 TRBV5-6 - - TGTGCCAGCAGCACACCACTAGAGAACACCGGGGAGCTGTTTTTT CASSTPLENTGELFF
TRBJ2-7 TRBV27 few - TGTGCCAGCAGTTGGCCCGGGGGAGAGCAGTACTTC CASSWPGGEQYF
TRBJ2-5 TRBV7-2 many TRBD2 TGTGCCAGCAGCTCACTAGCGGGAGCGAGGGAGACCCAGTACTTC CASSSLAGARETQYF
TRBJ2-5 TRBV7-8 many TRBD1 TGTGCCAGCAGCACTAGACTTGACAGGGGTGAGACCCAGTACTTC CASSTRLDRGETQYF
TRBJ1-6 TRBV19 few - TGTGCCAGTGGGGGTCTGGCCCAGGGGTCACCCCTCCACTTT CASGGLAQGSPLHF
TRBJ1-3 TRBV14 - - TGTGCCAGCAGCCGTTCGGACTTGAACTGGGGAAACACCATATATTTT CASSRSDLNWGNTIYF
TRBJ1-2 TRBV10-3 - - TGTGCCATCAGTACCAGGGGATATGGCTACACCTTC CAISTRGYGYTF
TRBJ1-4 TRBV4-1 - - TGCGCCAGCAGCCCGGACACATCGAGGGAAAAACTGTTTTTT CASSPDTSREKLFF
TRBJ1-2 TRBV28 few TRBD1 TGTGCCAGCAGTCCAGCCGGGGACAGGGTGGCCTACACCTTC CASSPAGDRVAYTF
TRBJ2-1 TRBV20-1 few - TGCAGTGCTAGTCGGGGGGCCAGCTACAATGAGCAGTTCTTC CSASRGASYNEQFF
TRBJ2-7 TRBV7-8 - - TGTGCCAGCAGCTTACGCAGACAGGAAACCTACGAGCAGTACTTC CASSLRRQETYEQYF
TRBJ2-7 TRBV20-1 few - TGCAGTGCTAGCCAGACTTTTACCTACGAGCAGTACTTC CSASQTFTYEQYF
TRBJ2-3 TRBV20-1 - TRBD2 TGCAGTGCTAGAGATCGTAGTCGGACTAGCGGGTTTTCAGATACGCAGTATTTT CSARDRSRTSGFSDTQYF
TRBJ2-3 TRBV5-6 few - TGTGCCAGCAATAGGGACCGCACAGATACGCAGTATTTT CASNRDRTDTQYF
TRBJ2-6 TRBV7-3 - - TGTGCCAGCAGCTTAGGGGTCACAGGGGCCAACGTCCTGACTTTC CASSLGVTGANVLTF
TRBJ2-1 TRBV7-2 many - TGTGCCAGCAGCTTAGCGTCGGCGGGTGGGGCTGAGCAGTTCTTC CASSLASAGGAEQFF
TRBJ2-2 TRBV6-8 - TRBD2 TGTGCCAGCAGCCCCGGGGAGGGCGCGAACACCGGGGAGCTGTTTTTT CASSPGEGANTGELFF
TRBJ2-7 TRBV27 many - TGTGCCAGCAGTTTAACTCCTAGCGCCTATAGCTACGAGCAGTACTTC CASSLTPSAYSYEQYF
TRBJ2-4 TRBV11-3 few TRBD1 TGTGCCAGCAGCTCAACCGGGACAGGGACGTACATTCAGTACTTC CASSSTGTGTYIQYF
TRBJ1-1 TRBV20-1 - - TGCAGTGCTAGTCCAGGGAACACTGAAGCTTTCTTT CSASPGNTEAFF
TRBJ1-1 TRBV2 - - TGTGCCAGCAGTGAACGGGGGGGCACTGAAGCTTTCTTT CASSERGGTEAFF
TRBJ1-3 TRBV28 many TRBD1 TGTGCCAGCAGTTTAGGGACAGGGGGCGGAAACACCATATATTTT CASSLGTGGGNTIYF
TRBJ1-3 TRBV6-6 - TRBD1 TGTGCCAGCAGTTGGGGACAGGGTGCTGGAAACACCATATATTTT CASSWGQGAGNTIYF
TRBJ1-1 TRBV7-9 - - TGTGCCAGCAGCCCCCCGGAGGCAGTTAACACTGAAGCTTTCTTT CASSPPEAVNTEAFF
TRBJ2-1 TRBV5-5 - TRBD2 TGTGCCAGCAGCCCCGGGACTAGCGGCAATGAGCAGTTCTTC CASSPGTSGNEQFF
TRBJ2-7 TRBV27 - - TGTGCCAGCAGTTTAAGAGGCGTGTGGGGCACGGTGGCCTACGAGCAGTACTTC CASSLRGVWGTVAYEQYF
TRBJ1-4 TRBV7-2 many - TGTGCCAGCAGCTTAGTTCGGGCTGTGGCGGGTGAAAAACTGTTTTTT CASSLVRAVAGEKLFF
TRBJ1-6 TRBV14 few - TGTGCCAGCGTCGGGGGTCCGAGCTCCTATAATTCACCCCTCCACTTT CASVGGPSSYNSPLHF
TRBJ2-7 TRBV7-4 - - TGTGCCAGCAGCCGCTGGGACCGCTCCTACGAGCAGTACTTC CASSRWDRSYEQYF
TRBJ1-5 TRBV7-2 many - TGTGCCAGCAGCCTGAGGCCAGGGGTTGACGGCAATCAGCCCCAGCATTTT CASSLRPGVDGNQPQHF
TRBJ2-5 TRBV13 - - TGTGCCAGCAGCTTGTTCTACGAGGAAGAGACCCAGTACTTC CASSLFYEEETQYF
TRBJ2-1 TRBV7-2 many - TGTGCCAGCAGCTTAGCTTACAATGAGCAGTTCTTC CASSLAYNEQFF
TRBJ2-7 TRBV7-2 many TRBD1 TGTGCCAGCAGCCCCAGTGGGACAGGGCCCTACGAGCAGTACTTC CASSPSGTGPYEQYF
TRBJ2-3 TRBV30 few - TGTGCCTGGAGTGCAGGGGATACGCAGTATTTT CAWSAGDTQYF
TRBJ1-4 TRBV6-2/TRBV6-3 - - TGTGCCAGCAGTTACGTGCCACGGAACTATAATGAAAAACTGTTTTTT CASSYVPRNYNEKLFF
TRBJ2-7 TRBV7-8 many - TGTGCCAGCAGCTTAACGTTAGGCGGCAGGGGGGAGCCCTACGAGCAGTACTTC CASSLTLGGRGEPYEQYF
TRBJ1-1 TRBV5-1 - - TGCGCCAGCAGCTTGGCCCCGCAGGCTGAAGCTTTCTTT CASSLAPQAEAFF